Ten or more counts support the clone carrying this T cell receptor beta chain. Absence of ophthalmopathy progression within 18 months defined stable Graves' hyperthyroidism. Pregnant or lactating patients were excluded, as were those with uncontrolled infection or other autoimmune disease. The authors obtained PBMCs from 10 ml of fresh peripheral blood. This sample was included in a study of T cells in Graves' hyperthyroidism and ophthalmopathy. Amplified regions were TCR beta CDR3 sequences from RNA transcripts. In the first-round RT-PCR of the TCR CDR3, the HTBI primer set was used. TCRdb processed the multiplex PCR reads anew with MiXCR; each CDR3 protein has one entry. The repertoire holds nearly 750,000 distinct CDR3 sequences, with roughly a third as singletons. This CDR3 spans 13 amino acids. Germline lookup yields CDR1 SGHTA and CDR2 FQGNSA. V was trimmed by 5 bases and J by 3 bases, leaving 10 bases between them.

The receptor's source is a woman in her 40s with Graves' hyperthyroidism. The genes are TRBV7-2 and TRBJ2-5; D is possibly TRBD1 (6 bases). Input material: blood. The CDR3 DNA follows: TGTGCCAGCAGCCGATACAGGGAAGAGACCCAGTACTTC. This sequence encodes CASSRYREETQYF.